These 21 T cell receptor beta chains originate from one sample sequenced in a study of shared clonotypes between healthy human individuals. Here immunoSEQ multiplex PCR was the method, and the copy in TCRdb shows in-frame clones only, minus some. The sample shows roughly 1,500,000 clones, approximately 98.5% of them seen only once. The specimen sequenced was naive CD4+ T cells sorted from blood. As to subset: CD45RA+ positively selected. These receptors came from a man between 25 and 39 years old in good health.

V usage is TRBV4-3 and J usage is TRBJ1-1; D uncertain. Per germline, CDR1 LGHNA and CDR2 YSLEER. Trimming cost V 0 bases and J 4 bases, with 12 bases left between them. CDR3 length: 15 residues. As DNA, the CDR3 is TGCGCCAGCAGCCAAGAGTCCCAGAGGTCCACTGAAGCTTTCTTT. This translates into CASSQESQRSTEAFF.

The J gene is TRBJ2-7, the V gene TRBV10-3; TRBD2 agrees at 10 bases. V lost 6 bases to trimming and J lost 6 bases; unmatched junction nucleotides: 8. The CDR3 totals 14 residues. Germline V gene data show CDR1 as ENHRY and CDR2 as SYGVKD. CDR3 sequence reads: CAISQLAGIGEQYF. The CDR3 DNA is TGTGCCATCAGCCAACTAGCGGGAATCGGCGAGCAGTACTTC.

This chain's CDR3 is CASTLDSNSNQPQHF. The CDR3 coding sequence is TGTGCCAGTACCCTGGACAGCAATAGCAATCAGCCCCAGCATTTT. J is TRBJ1-5 and V is TRBV19; D perhaps matches TRBD1 (6 bases). Germline V gene data show CDR1 as LNHDA and CDR2 as SQIVND (reference sequence). CDR3 length: 15 residues. V was trimmed by 7 bases and J by 0 bases, leaving 13 bases between them.

The V gene is TRBV28, the J gene TRBJ1-1; 7 positions match TRBD1. CDR1 and CDR2 (germline): MDHEN, SYDVKM. V dropped 5 bases and J dropped 2; count of bases not matched to a gene: 8. The CDR3 has 15 residues. The CDR3 reads CASSQWTGVNTEAFF. CDR3 nucleotide sequence: TGTGCCAGCAGTCAATGGACAGGAGTCAACACTGAAGCTTTCTTT.

V and J are TRBV19 and TRBJ2-2; 7 nucleotides match TRBD1. V lost 4 bases, J lost 0 bases, and 8 bases stayed unmatched. This CDR3 has 17 residues. CDR1 and CDR2 from the germline V gene are LNHDA and SQIVND (reference sequence). The CDR3 DNA follows: TGTGCCAGTAGTAGATATAGGGACAGTTCGAACACCGGGGAGCTGTTTTTT. Protein sequence: CASSRYRDSSNTGELFF.

This chain connects TRBV9 to TRBJ2-2; D uncertain. The V end was cut by 4 bases, the J end by 6 bases, with 13 bases between. Germline V lookup: CDR1 SGDLS, CDR2 YYNGEE. This CDR3 has 14 amino acids. The CDR3 spells CASSPSSGAGELFF. Here the CDR3 DNA reads TGTGCCAGCAGCCCCTCATCAGGCGCCGGGGAGCTGTTTTTT.

CDR3 sequence (DNA): TGTGCCACCAGCAGAGATGGGTACAGGGACGGCTACACCTTC. Protein sequence: CATSRDGYRDGYTF. The V call is TRBV15, the J call TRBJ1-2; the D gene is possibly TRBD1 (6 bases). This CDR3 has 14 amino acids. Looked up from germline, CDR1 is LNHNV and CDR2 is YYDKDF (reference sequence). With 0 bases removed from V and 8 bases from J, the gap between germline ends came to 13 bases.

This clone was seen only once. V usage is TRBV28 and J usage is TRBJ2-1, with D perhaps TRBD2 (6 bases). The CDR3 covers 15 residues. CDR1 and CDR2 (germline): MDHEN, SYDVKM. V shed 7 bases and J shed 0 bases, with 13 bases lying between them. The CDR3 region is CASTRDWSSYNEQFF. CDR3 sequence (DNA): TGTGCCAGCACCCGGGACTGGAGCTCCTACAATGAGCAGTTCTTC. Variable domain in full (rest from reference TRBV28 and TRBJ2-1): DVKVTQSSRYLVKRTGEKVFLECVQDMDHENMFWYRQDPGLGLRLIYFSYDVKMKEKGDIPEGYSVSREKKERFSLILESASTNQTSMYLCASTRDWSSYNEQFFGPGTRLTVL.

The chain combines TRBV2 with TRBJ2-7, with 7 positions matching TRBD2. From germline, CDR1 is SNHLY and CDR2 FYNNEI. This CDR3 region has 15 residues. The V gene end was trimmed by 5 bases and the J gene end by 4 bases; junction bases not matched to a gene: 11. The CDR3 nucleotides read TGTGCCAGCAGTAGGACTAGACTACCTCCTTACGAGCAGTACTTC. Protein product: CASSRTRLPPYEQYF.

This clone came up once. The gene calls are TRBV6-1 and TRBJ1-4; 9 nucleotides agree with TRBD1. CDR1 is MNHNS and CDR2 is SASEGT in the germline V gene. V lost 10 bases, J lost 4 bases, and 4 bases stayed unmatched. This CDR3 has 13 residues. CDR3: CATGQGNNEKLFF. For the CDR3, the DNA is TGTGCCACTGGACAGGGGAATAATGAAAAACTGTTTTTT.

V usage is TRBV11-2 and J usage is TRBJ2-1; TRBD2 is a possible D gene (5 bases). The CDR3 has 16 amino acids. The ends were cut back, 4 bases at V and 0 bases at J, with 13 bases in the middle. Per the germline V gene, CDR1 is SGHAT and CDR2 is FQNNGV. The CDR3 is CASSSGLDSSYNEQFF. The DNA of the CDR3 is TGTGCCAGCAGCTCAGGACTTGATAGCTCCTACAATGAGCAGTTCTTC.

The chain is built from TRBV18 and TRBJ2-7; possible D gene TRBD1, 6 bases. The CDR3 is made up of 18 amino acids. The germline CDR1 and CDR2 sequences are KGHSH and LQKENI. Trimming took 2 bases from V and 1 from J, leaving 21 bases between them. CDR3 DNA: TGTGCCAGCTCACCATCAGGCAGGGGAGTGAGCTGGTCCTACGAGCAGTACTTC. Its translation: CASSPSGRGVSWSYEQYF.

The chain uses TRBV29-1 and TRBJ2-7; 8 positions agree with TRBD1. This CDR3 has 13 residues. CDR1 is SQVTM, CDR2 ANQGSEA, per germline. V lost 4 bases, J lost 4 bases, and 6 bases stayed unmatched. In nucleotides, the CDR3 is TGCAGCGTTGCGTGGGACAGGACTTACGAGCAGTACTTC. This codes for CSVAWDRTYEQYF.

This rearrangement joins TRBV9 to TRBJ2-1, with 7 bases fitting TRBD2. Germline V gene lookup returns CDR1 SGDLS and CDR2 YYNGEE. This CDR3 spans 18 amino acids. J was trimmed by 2 bases and V by 0 bases; bases with no gene match: 11. CDR3 loop: CASSVGGSGPLTYNEQFF. In nucleotides, the CDR3 is TGTGCCAGCAGCGTAGGGGGTAGCGGGCCCTTAACCTACAATGAGCAGTTCTTC.

This chain uses TRBV11-2 with TRBJ2-2, with 10 bases lining up with TRBD2. The CDR3 runs to 18 residues. Trimming cost V 3 bases and J 7 bases; bases outside gene matches: 14. Germline V gene data show CDR1 as SGHAT and CDR2 as FQNNGV. The CDR3 DNA reads as TGTGCCAGCAGCTTGGGAGGGACTAGCGCCGGGGTCAGCGGGGAGCTGTTTTTT. Protein: CASSLGGTSAGVSGELFF.

This clone has just one count. The chain joins TRBV6-5 to TRBJ2-7; D is possibly TRBD1 or TRBD2 (5 bases each). The V end lost 3 bases, the J end lost 4 bases, and 13 bases lay between the germline ends. CDR1 MNHEY and CDR2 SVGAGI come from the germline V gene. The CDR3 extends over 14 amino acids. For the CDR3, the DNA is TGTGCCAGCAGTTATACCATGGGACGGTACGAGCAGTACTTC. The encoded protein is CASSYTMGRYEQYF.

The chain has TRBV5-4 and TRBJ2-7; 12 nucleotides match TRBD2. CDR1 SGHNT and CDR2 YYREEE come from the germline V gene (reference sequence). The CDR3 is 14 amino acids. The ends lost 1 base at V and 5 bases at J; junction bases unmatched: 1. The chain's CDR3 is CASSLRLAGDEQYF. CDR3 sequence (DNA): TGTGCCAGCAGCTTGCGACTAGCGGGGGACGAGCAGTACTTC. The entire variable domain, with the rest obtained from reference TRBV5-4 and TRBJ2-7, is as follows: ETGVTQSPTHLIKTRGQQVTLRCSSQSGHNTVSWYQQALGQGPQFIFQYYREEENGRGNFPPRFSGLQFPNYSSELNVNALELDDSALYLCASSLRLAGDEQYFGPGTRLTVT.

This chain uses TRBV5-1 with TRBJ2-7; TRBD2 might be the D (5 bases). The V and J ends lost 7 bases and 4 bases respectively, with 12 bases between them. This CDR3 comprises 12 residues. Per germline, CDR1 SGHRS and CDR2 YFSETQ. CDR3 DNA sequence: TGCGCCAGCGGTTCCGGGAAATACGAGCAGTACTTC. Its protein product is CASGSGKYEQYF.

The CDR3 spells CASSLGTSPYEQYF. CDR3 DNA: TGCGCCAGCAGCTTGGGAACTTCTCCCTACGAGCAGTACTTC. This rearrangement joins TRBV5-1 to TRBJ2-7; D not certain. This CDR3 has 14 residues. V was clipped by 0 bases and J by 2 bases, with 9 bases between them. Germline loops: CDR1 SGHRS, CDR2 YFSETQ.

The chain joins TRBV9 to TRBJ2-1, with D possibly TRBD2 on 7 matching bases. With 1 base removed from V and 7 bases from J, the gap between germline ends came to 15 bases. CDR3 length: 15 residues. In germline, CDR1 is SGDLS, CDR2 YYNGEE. CDR3 nucleotides: TGTGCCAGCAGCGTAACCGGGGGGCCCCATAATGAGCAGTTCTTC. Amino acids: CASSVTGGPHNEQFF.

J is TRBJ2-2 and V is TRBV5-1; 7 bases align to TRBD1. J was trimmed by 4 bases and V by 4 bases; bases with no gene match: 7. Germline CDR1 reads SGHRS; CDR2 reads YFSETQ. The CDR3 is 15 amino acids. The chain's CDR3 is CASSKPQGSTGELFF. The CDR3 DNA reads TGCGCCAGCAGCAAGCCACAGGGGTCCACCGGGGAGCTGTTTTTT.